This T cell receptor (beta chain) was recovered during a study of cytomegalovirus exposure and HLA in healthy donors. As for the study in general: Membership in the Caucasian-associated ancestry cluster was found for approximately 85% of 300 to 400 genotyped donors. General study findings and limits: It has been reported that TCR beta sequences accurately predicted the HLA-A and HLA-B alleles of most subjects.

V lost 2 bases and J 3 bases, leaving 15 bases between the germline ends. Germline CDR1 reads SGHVS; CDR2 reads FQNEAQ. This CDR3 contains 16 residues. In the case of this clone: Antigen: not known.

PCR was performed using 60 Vbeta and 13 Jbeta primers. Profiling relied on immunoSEQ multiplex PCR, and the TCRdb table lists in-frame clones only, not all of them. The table has under 110,000 clones, around 85% seen once. The sequenced sample was PBMCs. The sequence was collected from a man aged 25-45 years in good health and CMV-seronegative. The V gene is TRBV7-8, the J gene TRBJ2-3, with a weak D call TRBD1 (5 bases). CDR3 sequence (DNA): TGTGCCAGCAGCTTATTTTCGCAGGGTGGAACAGATACGCAGTATTTT. It yields the protein CASSLFSQGGTDTQYF.